This T cell receptor beta chain comes out of a study of T cell responses to AZD1222 COVID-19 vaccine. General study points: The study sampled repertoires only after the peak T cell response. Seropositivity was recorded at baseline in only a handful of AZD1222 recipients. Most donors were white British and more were female, and clonal diversity was possibly underestimated.

Points on this clone: Its specificity is unknown.

The CDR3 is 13 amino acids. Trimming left V 5 bases short and J 4 bases short, with 11 bases between. The germline CDR1 and CDR2 sequences are SEHNR and FQNEAQ (reference sequence). Sequencing used immunoSEQ multiplex PCR; TCRdb keeps in-frame clones, though not all of them. The sample lists some 180,000 clones, approximately 86% occurring once. The rearrangement joins TRBV7-9 to TRBJ1-1; D is perhaps TRBD1 (6 bases). The receptor comes from an adult in good health. Here the sequenced sample was peripheral blood, taken on day 0 of AZD1222 vaccination. Here the CDR3 DNA reads TGTGCCAGCAGCACAGGGTTATTCACTGAAGCTTTCTTT. Protein: CASSTGLFTEAFF.